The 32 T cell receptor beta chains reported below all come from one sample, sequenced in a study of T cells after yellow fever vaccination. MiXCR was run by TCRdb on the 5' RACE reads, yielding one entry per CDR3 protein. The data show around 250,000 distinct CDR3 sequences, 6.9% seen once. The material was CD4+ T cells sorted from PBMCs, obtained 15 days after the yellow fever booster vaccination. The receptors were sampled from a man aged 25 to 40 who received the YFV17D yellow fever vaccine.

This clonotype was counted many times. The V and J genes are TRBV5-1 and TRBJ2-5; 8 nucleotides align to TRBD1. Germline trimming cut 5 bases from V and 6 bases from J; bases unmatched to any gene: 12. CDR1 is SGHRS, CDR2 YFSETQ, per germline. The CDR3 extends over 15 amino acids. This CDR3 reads CASRAPGQGGQTQYF. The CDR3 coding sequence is TGCGCCAGCAGGGCTCCTGGACAGGGTGGACAGACCCAGTACTTC.

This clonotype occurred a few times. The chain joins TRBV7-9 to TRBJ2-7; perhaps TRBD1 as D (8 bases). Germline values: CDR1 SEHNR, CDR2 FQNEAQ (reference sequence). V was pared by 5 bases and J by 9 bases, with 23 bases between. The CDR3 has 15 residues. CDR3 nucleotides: TGTGCCAGCAGCCTTTGGACAGGGAGGGGGAATGGGCAGTACTTC. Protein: CASSLWTGRGNGQYF.

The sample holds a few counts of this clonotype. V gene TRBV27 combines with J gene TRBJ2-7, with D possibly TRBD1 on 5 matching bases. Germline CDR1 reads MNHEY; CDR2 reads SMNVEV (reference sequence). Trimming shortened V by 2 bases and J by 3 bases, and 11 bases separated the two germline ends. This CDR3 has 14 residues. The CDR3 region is CASSLGVRDYEQYF. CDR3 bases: TGTGCCAGCAGTTTAGGCGTCAGGGACTACGAGCAGTACTTC.

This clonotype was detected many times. The CDR3 DNA is TGTGCCAGCAGCCAAAGACAGGGGTCCTACAATGAGCAGTTCTTC. It specifies CASSQRQGSYNEQFF. V gene TRBV3-1 combines with J gene TRBJ2-1, with 8 bases identical to TRBD1. The CDR3 contains 15 residues. Trimming cost V 2 bases and J 1 base; bases outside gene matches: 1. Germline lookup yields CDR1 LGHDT and CDR2 YNNKEL (reference sequence).

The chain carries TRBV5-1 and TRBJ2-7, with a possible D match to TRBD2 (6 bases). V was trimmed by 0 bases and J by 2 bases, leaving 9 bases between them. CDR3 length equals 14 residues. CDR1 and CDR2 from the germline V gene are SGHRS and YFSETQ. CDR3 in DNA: TGCGCCAGCAGCTTGGGGGGGGACCCCTACGAGCAGTACTTC. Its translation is CASSLGGDPYEQYF.

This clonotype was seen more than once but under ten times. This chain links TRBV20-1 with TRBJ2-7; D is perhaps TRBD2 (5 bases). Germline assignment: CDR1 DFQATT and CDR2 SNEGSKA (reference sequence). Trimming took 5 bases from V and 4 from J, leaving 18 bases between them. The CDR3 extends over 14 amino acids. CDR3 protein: CSARSGFNLYEQYF. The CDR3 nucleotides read TGCAGTGCTCGGAGCGGATTCAACCTTTACGAGCAGTACTTC.

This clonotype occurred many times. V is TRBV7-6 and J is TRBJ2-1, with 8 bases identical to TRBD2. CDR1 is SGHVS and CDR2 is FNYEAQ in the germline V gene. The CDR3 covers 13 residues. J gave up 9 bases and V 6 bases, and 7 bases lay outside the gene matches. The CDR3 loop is CASSPGGRGEQFF. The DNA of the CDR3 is TGTGCCAGCAGTCCGGGGGGGAGAGGTGAGCAGTTCTTC.

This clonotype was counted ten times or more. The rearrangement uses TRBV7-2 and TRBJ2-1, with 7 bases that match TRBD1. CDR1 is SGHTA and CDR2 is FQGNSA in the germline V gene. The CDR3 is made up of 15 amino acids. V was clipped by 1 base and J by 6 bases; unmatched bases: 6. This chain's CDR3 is CASSLGGTVLNEQFF. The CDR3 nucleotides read TGTGCCAGCAGCTTAGGAGGGACAGTCCTCAATGAGCAGTTCTTC. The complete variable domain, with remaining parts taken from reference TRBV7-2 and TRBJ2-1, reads GAGVSQSPSNKVTEKGKDVELRCDPISGHTALYWYRQSLGQGLEFLIYFQGNSAPDKSGLPSDRFSAERTGGSVSTLTIQRTQQEDSAVYLCASSLGGTVLNEQFFGPGTRLTVL.

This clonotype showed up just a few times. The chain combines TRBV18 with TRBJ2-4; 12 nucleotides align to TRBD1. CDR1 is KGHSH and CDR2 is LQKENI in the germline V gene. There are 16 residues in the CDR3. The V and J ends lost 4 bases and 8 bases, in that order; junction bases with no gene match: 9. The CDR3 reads CASSHSGTGGADIQYF. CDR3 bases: TGTGCCAGCTCACATTCCGGGACAGGGGGCGCGGACATTCAGTACTTC. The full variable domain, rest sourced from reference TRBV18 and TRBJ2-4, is NAGVMQNPRHLVRRRGQEARLRCSPMKGHSHVYWYRQLPEEGLKFMVYLQKENIIDESGMPKERFSAEFPKEGPSILRIQQVVRGDSAAYFCASSHSGTGGADIQYFGAGTRLSVL.

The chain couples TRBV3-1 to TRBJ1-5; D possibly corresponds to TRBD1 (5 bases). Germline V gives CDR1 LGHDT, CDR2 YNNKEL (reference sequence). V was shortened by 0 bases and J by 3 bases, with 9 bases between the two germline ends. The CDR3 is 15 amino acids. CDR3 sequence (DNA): TGTGCCAGCAGCCAAGATTGGGGGGTCAATCAGCCCCAGCATTTT. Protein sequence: CASSQDWGVNQPQHF.

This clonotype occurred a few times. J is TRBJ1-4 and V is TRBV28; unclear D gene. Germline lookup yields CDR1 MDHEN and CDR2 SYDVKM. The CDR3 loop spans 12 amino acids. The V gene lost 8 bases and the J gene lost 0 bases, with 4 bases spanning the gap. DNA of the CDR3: TGTGCCAGCGAAACAACTAATGAAAAACTGTTTTTT. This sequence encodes CASETTNEKLFF.

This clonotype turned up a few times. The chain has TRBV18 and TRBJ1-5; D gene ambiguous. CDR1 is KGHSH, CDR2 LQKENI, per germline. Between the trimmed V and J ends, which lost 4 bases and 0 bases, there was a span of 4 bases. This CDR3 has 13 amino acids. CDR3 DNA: TGTGCCAGCTCACGGATTAGCAATCAGCCCCAGCATTTT. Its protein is CASSRISNQPQHF.

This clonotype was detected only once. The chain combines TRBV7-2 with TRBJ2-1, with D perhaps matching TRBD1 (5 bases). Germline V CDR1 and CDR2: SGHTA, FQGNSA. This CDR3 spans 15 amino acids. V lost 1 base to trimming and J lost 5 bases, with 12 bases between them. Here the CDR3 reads CASSLDLQGDNEQFF. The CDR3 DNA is TGTGCCAGCAGCTTAGACCTCCAAGGGGACAATGAGCAGTTCTTC. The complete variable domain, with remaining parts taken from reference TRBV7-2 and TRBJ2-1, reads GAGVSQSPSNKVTEKGKDVELRCDPISGHTALYWYRQSLGQGLEFLIYFQGNSAPDKSGLPSDRFSAERTGGSVSTLTIQRTQQEDSAVYLCASSLDLQGDNEQFFGPGTRLTVL.

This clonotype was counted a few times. In DNA, the CDR3 is TGTGCCAGCAGAGGCGTCGGACAGGGGAAAGTCCAAGAGACCCAGTACTTC. As protein: CASRGVGQGKVQETQYF. The V gene is TRBV19, the J gene TRBJ2-5; 9 bases map to TRBD1. This CDR3 has 17 amino acids. J gave up 1 base and V 9 bases, and 15 bases lay outside the gene matches. Germline V gene lookup returns CDR1 LNHDA and CDR2 SQIVND (reference sequence).

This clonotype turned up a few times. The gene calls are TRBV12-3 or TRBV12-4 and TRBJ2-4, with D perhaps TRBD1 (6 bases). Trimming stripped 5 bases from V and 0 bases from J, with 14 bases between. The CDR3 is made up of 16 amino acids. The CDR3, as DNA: TGTGCCAGCAGTCCCAGGGGCTCCTTAGCCAAAAACATTCAGTACTTC. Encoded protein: CASSPRGSLAKNIQYF.

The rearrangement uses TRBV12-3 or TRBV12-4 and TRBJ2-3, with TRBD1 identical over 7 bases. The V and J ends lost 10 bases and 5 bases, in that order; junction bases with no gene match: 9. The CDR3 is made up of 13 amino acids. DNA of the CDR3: TGTGCCACCAGGAAGGGGGCTGTAGATACGCAGTATTTT. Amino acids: CATRKGAVDTQYF.

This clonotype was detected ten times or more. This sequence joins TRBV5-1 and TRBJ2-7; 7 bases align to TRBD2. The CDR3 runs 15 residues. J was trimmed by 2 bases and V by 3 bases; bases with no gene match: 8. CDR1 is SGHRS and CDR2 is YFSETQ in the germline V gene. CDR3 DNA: TGCGCCAGCAGCTCGTCGCTAGGGAGGGCCTACGAGCAGTACTTC. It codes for CASSSSLGRAYEQYF.

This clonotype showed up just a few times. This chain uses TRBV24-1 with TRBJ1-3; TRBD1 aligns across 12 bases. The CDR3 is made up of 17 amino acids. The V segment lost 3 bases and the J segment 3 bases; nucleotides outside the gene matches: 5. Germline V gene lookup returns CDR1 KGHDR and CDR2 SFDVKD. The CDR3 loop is CATSDAGTGGLGNTIYF. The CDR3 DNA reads TGTGCCACCAGTGATGCCGGGACAGGGGGCCTTGGAAACACCATATATTTT.

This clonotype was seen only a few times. This CDR3 is CASSSDSPQKLFF. CDR3 nucleotide sequence: TGCGCCAGCAGCTCCGATAGCCCACAAAAACTGTTTTTT. This chain links TRBV5-1 with TRBJ1-4; D not resolved. CDR1 and CDR2 from the germline V gene are SGHRS and YFSETQ. This CDR3 region has 13 residues. Trimming cost V 3 bases and J 9 bases, with 12 bases left between them.

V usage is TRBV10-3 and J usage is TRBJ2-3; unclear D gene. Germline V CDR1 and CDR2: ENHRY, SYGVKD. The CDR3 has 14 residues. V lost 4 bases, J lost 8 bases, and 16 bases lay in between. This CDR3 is CAISAGAPMGTQYF. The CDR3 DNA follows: TGTGCCATCAGTGCGGGCGCTCCTATGGGTACGCAGTATTTT.

The DNA for the CDR3 is TGTGCCAGCAGCCAACAGAGCTGGGCGAGCGAGCAGTTCTTC. Protein: CASSQQSWASEQFF. V is TRBV7-2 and J is TRBJ2-1; D gene uncertain. The germline gives CDR1 SGHTA, CDR2 FQGNSA. Trimming removed 5 bases from V and 10 bases from J, with 18 bases in between. The CDR3 contains 14 residues. Full variable domain (rest looked up from reference TRBV7-2 and TRBJ2-1): GAGVSQSPSNKVTEKGKDVELRCDPISGHTALYWYRQSLGQGLEFLIYFQGNSAPDKSGLPSDRFSAERTGGSVSTLTIQRTQQEDSAVYLCASSQQSWASEQFFGPGTRLTVL.

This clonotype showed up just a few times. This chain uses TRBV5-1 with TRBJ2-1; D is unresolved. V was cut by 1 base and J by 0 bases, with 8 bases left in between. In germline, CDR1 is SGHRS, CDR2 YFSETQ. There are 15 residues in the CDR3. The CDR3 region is CASSLIRFSYNEQFF. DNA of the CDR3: TGCGCCAGCAGCTTGATACGGTTCTCCTACAATGAGCAGTTCTTC.

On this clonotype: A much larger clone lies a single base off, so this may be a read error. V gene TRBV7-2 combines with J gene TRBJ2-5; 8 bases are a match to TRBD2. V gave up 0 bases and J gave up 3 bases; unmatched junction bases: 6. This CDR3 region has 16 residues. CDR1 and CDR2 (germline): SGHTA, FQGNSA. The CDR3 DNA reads TGTGCCAGCAGCTTAGCGGAGACTAGCGCGGAAGAGACCCAGTACTTC. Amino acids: CASSLAETSAEETQYF.

The CDR3 spells CASSPGQARTGELFF. DNA of the CDR3: TGTGCCAGCTCACCCGGACAGGCCCGCACCGGGGAGCTGTTTTTT. The chain couples TRBV18 to TRBJ2-2; TRBD1 matches at 7 bases. The CDR3 contains 15 residues. The V gene end was trimmed by 3 bases and the J gene end by 4 bases; junction bases not matched to a gene: 5. Germline V gives CDR1 KGHSH, CDR2 LQKENI.

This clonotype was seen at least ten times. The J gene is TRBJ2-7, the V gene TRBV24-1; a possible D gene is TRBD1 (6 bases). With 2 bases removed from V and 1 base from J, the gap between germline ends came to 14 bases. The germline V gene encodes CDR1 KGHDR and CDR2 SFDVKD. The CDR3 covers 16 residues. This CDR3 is CATSDSAGDRSYEQYF. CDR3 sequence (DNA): TGTGCCACCAGTGATTCCGCAGGGGACCGATCCTACGAGCAGTACTTC.

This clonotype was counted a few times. Here the CDR3 DNA reads TGTGCCAGCAGCCTAACGACTAGCGGGAGGGCCGCGCAGTATTTT. Its translation is CASSLTTSGRAAQYF. This sequence joins TRBV7-2 and TRBJ2-3, with 14 bases that match TRBD2. There are 15 residues in the CDR3. J was trimmed by 10 bases and V by 5 bases; bases with no gene match: 8. Per the germline V gene, CDR1 is SGHTA and CDR2 is FQGNSA.

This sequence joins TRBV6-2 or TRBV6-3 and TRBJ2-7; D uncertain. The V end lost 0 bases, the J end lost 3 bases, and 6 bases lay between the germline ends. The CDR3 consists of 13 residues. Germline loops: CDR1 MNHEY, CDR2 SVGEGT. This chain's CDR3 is CASSYSIHYEQYF. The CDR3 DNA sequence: TGTGCCAGCAGTTACTCCATTCACTACGAGCAGTACTTC.

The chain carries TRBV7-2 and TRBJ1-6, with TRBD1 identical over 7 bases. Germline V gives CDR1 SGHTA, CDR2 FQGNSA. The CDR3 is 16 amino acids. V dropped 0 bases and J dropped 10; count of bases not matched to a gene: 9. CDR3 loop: CASSLAETGLRSPLHF. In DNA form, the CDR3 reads TGTGCCAGCAGCTTAGCCGAGACAGGGTTGAGATCACCCCTCCACTTT.

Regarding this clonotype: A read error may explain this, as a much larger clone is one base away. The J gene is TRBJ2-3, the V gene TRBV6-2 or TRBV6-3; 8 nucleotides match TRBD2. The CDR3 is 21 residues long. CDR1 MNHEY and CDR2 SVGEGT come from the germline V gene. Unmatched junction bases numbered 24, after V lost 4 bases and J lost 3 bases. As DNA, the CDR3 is TGTGCCAGCAGTTCTCCCGCCTTACTAGCGGTAGGACCCAGCCTAACAGATACGCAGTATTTT. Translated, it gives CASSSPALLAVGPSLTDTQYF.

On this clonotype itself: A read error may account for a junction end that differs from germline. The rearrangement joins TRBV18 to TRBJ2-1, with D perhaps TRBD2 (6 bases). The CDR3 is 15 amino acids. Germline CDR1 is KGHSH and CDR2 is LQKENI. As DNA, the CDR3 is TGTGCCAGCTCAAGCACGGGAGACGGCTACAATGAGCTGTTCTTC. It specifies CASSSTGDGYNELFF.

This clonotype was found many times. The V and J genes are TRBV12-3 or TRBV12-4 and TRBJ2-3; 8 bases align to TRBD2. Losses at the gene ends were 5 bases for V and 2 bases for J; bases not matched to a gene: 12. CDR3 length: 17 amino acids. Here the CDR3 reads CASSPRQTSAFTDTQYF. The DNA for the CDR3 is TGTGCCAGCAGTCCACGACAGACTAGCGCGTTCACAGATACGCAGTATTTT.

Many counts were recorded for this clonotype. The CDR3 loop reads CASRPGQANYGYTF. In DNA, the CDR3 is TGTGCCAGCAGACCCGGACAGGCGAACTATGGCTACACCTTC. V and J are TRBV5-6 and TRBJ1-2; 7 bases agree with TRBD1. Germline V gene lookup returns CDR1 SGHDT and CDR2 YYEEEE. Trimming at V came to 5 bases and at J to 2 bases, leaving 6 bases not matched to a gene. This CDR3 contains 14 residues.